This T cell receptor beta chain was retrieved from a study of Ad26.COV2.S vaccination and SARS-CoV-2 variants. On this clone: The antigen is undetermined.

The sample's treatment: around 19 received Ad26.COV2.S at low or high dose, single or two shots; about 5 received placebo; per-sample allocation not given. The study sampled participants on day 63 after the first vaccine or placebo injection. Sequenced by immunoSEQ multiplex PCR; TCRdb stores in-frame clones only, minus some. The sample yields approximately 300,000 clones, over 80% seen once. Study observations and caveats: Spike-specific TCR breadth ran higher among vaccine recipients than placebo recipients. There was a possibility that the TCR breadth and depth analyses underestimated total T cell responses.

The receptor's source is a person between 18 and 60 years old who received the Ad26.COV2.S COVID-19 vaccine or a placebo. This material consisted of peripheral blood, taken in a trial of Ad26.COV2.S vaccine versus placebo.

The CDR3 loop is CASSEQGVNTEAFF. For the CDR3, the DNA is TGTGCCAGCAGCGAGCAAGGGGTGAACACTGAAGCTTTCTTT. The chain links TRBV11-3 to TRBJ1-1; D perhaps matches TRBD1 (5 bases). Trimming removed 5 bases from V and 0 bases from J, with 10 bases in between. Germline V lookup: CDR1 SGHNT, CDR2 YENEEA. The CDR3 is 14 residues long.